This T cell receptor beta chain is drawn from a study of human CD8 memory T cell subsets. Study results and limitations: Sequencing in this study was performed exclusively on T cell receptor beta chains.

Early memory CD8+ T cells that were CCR7+ PD-1+ TIGIT+ with exhausted-like traits constituted the TPEX cells. Construction of TCR beta libraries was accomplished by means of UMI-labeled 5' RACE. TCRdb reanalyzed the 5' RACE reads and collapses them to one entry per CDR3 protein, without DNA. This sample's table has approximately 6,200 distinct CDR3 sequences. On this clonotype: Its antigen remains unidentified.

In germline, CDR1 is DFQATT, CDR2 SNEGSKA (reference sequence). The CDR3 consists of 16 residues. The sequence derives from a human donor in good health. The chain carries TRBV20-1 and TRBJ2-1; the TCRdb D gene call, TRBD1, has no DNA to confirm it. Sequenced material: CD8+ T cells from PBMCs. This chain's CDR3 is CSAPGQGLWSYNEQFF.